This TCR beta chain was obtained from a study of blood T cell repertoires in COVID-19. Sequencing was performed with immunoSEQ multiplex PCR; in TCRdb, only in-frame clones are kept and a portion is missing. The sample shows about 73,000 clones, about 80% of them seen only once. The CDR3 loop spans 17 amino acids. The V and J ends lost 4 bases and 3 bases respectively, with 19 bases between them. The source material was peripheral blood. This sequence joins TRBV23-1 and TRBJ1-5; D possibly corresponds to TRBD1 (5 bases). TRBV23-1 has ORF status, its function being uncertain. The source is a woman aged 60-75 years with acute or convalescent COVID-19. The CDR3 reads CASSLGTRGRHNQPQHF. As DNA, the CDR3 is TGCGCCAGCAGTCTGGGGACTCGGGGCCGCCACAATCAGCCCCAGCATTTT.